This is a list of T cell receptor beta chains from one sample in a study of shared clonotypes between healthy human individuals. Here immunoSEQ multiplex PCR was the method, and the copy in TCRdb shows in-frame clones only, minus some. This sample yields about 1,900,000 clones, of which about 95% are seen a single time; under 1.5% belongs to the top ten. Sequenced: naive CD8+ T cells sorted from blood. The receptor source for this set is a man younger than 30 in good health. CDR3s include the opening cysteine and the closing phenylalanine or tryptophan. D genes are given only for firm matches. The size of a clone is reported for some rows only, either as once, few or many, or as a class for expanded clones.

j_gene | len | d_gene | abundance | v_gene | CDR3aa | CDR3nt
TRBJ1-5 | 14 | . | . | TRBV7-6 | CASSSGLSNQPQHF | TGTGCCAGCAGCTCAGGACTTAGCAATCAGCCCCAGCATTTT
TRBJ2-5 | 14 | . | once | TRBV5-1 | CASSPGPLWETQYF | TGCGCCAGCAGCCCCGGGCCCCTGTGGGAGACCCAGTACTTC
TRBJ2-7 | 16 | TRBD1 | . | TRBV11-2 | CASSAGQANLHYEQYF | TGTGCCAGCAGTGCCGGACAGGCAAACCTTCACTACGAGCAGTACTTC
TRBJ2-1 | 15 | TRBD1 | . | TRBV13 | CASSRLGQPYNEQFF | TGTGCCAGCAGCCGATTGGGACAGCCATACAATGAGCAGTTCTTC
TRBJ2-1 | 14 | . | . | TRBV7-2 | CASSLAGPYNEQFF | TGTGCCAGCAGCTTAGCTGGGCCCTACAATGAGCAGTTCTTC
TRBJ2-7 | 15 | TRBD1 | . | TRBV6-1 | CASSFSTGQSYEQYF | TGTGCCAGCAGTTTTTCTACGGGACAGAGCTACGAGCAGTACTTC
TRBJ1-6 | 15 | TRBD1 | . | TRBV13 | CASSLPGQYNSPLHF | TGTGCCAGCAGCTTACCGGGACAGTATAATTCACCCCTCCACTTT
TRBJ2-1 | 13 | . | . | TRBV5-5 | CASSFANYNEQFF | TGTGCCAGCAGCTTTGCAAATTACAATGAGCAGTTCTTC
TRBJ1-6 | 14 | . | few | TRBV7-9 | CASSLNTVGSPLHF | TGTGCCAGCAGCTTAAACACCGTGGGTTCACCCCTCCACTTT
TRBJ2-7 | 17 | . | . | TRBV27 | CASTPLGGIQGSYEQYF | TGTGCCAGCACCCCACTTGGGGGGATTCAAGGCTCCTACGAGCAGTACTTC
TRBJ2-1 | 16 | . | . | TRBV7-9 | CASSLEGGAAYNEQFF | TGTGCCAGCAGCTTAGAGGGGGGAGCGGCCTACAATGAGCAGTTCTTC
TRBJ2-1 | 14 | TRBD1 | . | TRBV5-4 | CASSLRDRDNEQFF | TGTGCCAGCAGCTTAAGGGACAGGGACAATGAGCAGTTCTTC
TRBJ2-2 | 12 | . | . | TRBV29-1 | CSVEPGDGELFF | TGCAGCGTTGAGCCAGGGGACGGGGAGCTGTTTTTT
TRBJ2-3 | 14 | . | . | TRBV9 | CASSLRGLADTQYF | TGTGCCAGCAGCCTACGTGGGCTGGCAGATACGCAGTATTTT